Below are 16 T cell receptor beta chains sequenced from a single sample in a study of identical twins. TCRdb redid the calling of the 5' RACE reads with MiXCR, one entry per CDR3 protein. Seen here are fewer than 800,000 distinct CDR3 sequences, 7.1% observed once, and the top ten hold about 1.6%. These data also formed part of another study, on yellow fever vaccine responses in identical twins.

The specimen sequenced was PBMCs. The receptors were sampled from a woman in her late teens or twenties in good health.

The chain links TRBV27 to TRBJ2-3; 11 positions match TRBD2. The CDR3 contains 16 residues. Germline CDR1 reads MNHEY; CDR2 reads SMNVEV (reference sequence). Trimming removed 3 bases from V and 5 bases from J; junction bases left unmatched: 7. The CDR3 is CASSFWSSGGKDTQYF. For the CDR3, the DNA is TGTGCCAGCAGTTTTTGGTCTAGCGGGGGGAAAGATACGCAGTATTTT.

This clonotype was detected ten times or more. This chain connects TRBV5-1 to TRBJ2-2; D call uncertain. Between the trimmed V and J ends, which lost 1 base and 2 bases, there was a span of 6 bases. Germline CDR1 reads SGHRS; CDR2 reads YFSETQ. This CDR3 spans 14 amino acids. The CDR3 loop is CASSLRVNTGELFF. CDR3 bases: TGCGCCAGCAGCTTGAGGGTAAACACCGGGGAGCTGTTTTTT.

This clonotype came up many times. The chain uses TRBV25-1 and TRBJ2-1, with TRBD2 matching over 9 bases. CDR3 length: 20 amino acids. Germline CDR1 reads MGHDK; CDR2 reads SYGVNS. V shed 0 bases, J shed 0 bases, and the junction held 12 bases outside the gene matches. CDR3 DNA sequence: TGTGCCAGCAGTGAATATAAGGGGACTAGCCCGATAAGCTCCTACAATGAGCAGTTCTTC. Protein sequence: CASSEYKGTSPISSYNEQFF.

As regards this clonotype: A read error may be the cause here, since a much bigger clone is one base away. CDR3 protein: CSAKQEGTEAFF. The CDR3 bases are TGCAGTGCTAAACAGGAGGGCACTGAAGCTTTCTTT. The rearrangement links TRBV20-1 to TRBJ1-1; a possible D gene is TRBD1 (5 bases). V shed 4 bases and J shed 4 bases, with 10 bases lying between them. Germline V gives CDR1 DFQATT, CDR2 SNEGSKA (reference sequence). The CDR3 is 12 residues long.

The CDR3 sequence: CATSAAEWGTEAFF. CDR3 nucleotides: TGTGCCACCAGCGCGGCAGAGTGGGGCACTGAAGCTTTCTTT. V is TRBV24-1 and J is TRBJ1-1; no definite D call. Trimming removed 7 bases from V and 4 bases from J, with 15 bases in between. This CDR3 spans 14 amino acids. Looked up from germline, CDR1 is KGHDR and CDR2 is SFDVKD.

This clonotype was recorded a few times. The chain couples TRBV3-1 to TRBJ2-1; D unresolved. There are 12 residues in the CDR3. Germline values: CDR1 LGHDT, CDR2 YNNKEL (reference sequence). Deletions cut 0 bases from V and 8 bases from J, with 5 bases between. The chain's CDR3 is CASSQDVHEQFF. Here the CDR3 DNA reads TGTGCCAGCAGCCAAGACGTCCATGAGCAGTTCTTC.

In this sample, this clonotype turned up many times. The CDR3 here is CSAPQATSVSDTQYF. The CDR3 DNA sequence: TGCAGTGCTCCCCAGGCGACTAGCGTATCAGATACGCAGTATTTT. The gene calls are TRBV20-1 and TRBJ2-3; 8 bases are shared with TRBD2. CDR1 is DFQATT and CDR2 is SNEGSKA in the germline V gene (reference sequence). This CDR3 is 15 amino acids long. The V gene end was trimmed by 5 bases and the J gene end by 4 bases; junction bases not matched to a gene: 11.

This clonotype has a handful of counts. The chain couples TRBV5-6 to TRBJ1-1; D perhaps matches TRBD1 (6 bases). Germline loops: CDR1 SGHDT, CDR2 YYEEEE. This CDR3 spans 16 amino acids. The V gene lost 4 bases and the J gene lost 8 bases, with 24 bases spanning the gap. CDR3 residues: CASSRRVGGLRSEAFF. CDR3 bases: TGTGCCAGCAGCCGCCGGGTTGGGGGGCTAAGGTCAGAAGCTTTCTTT.

The rearrangement links TRBV5-1 to TRBJ2-3, with 8 nucleotides matching TRBD2. Germline CDR1 is SGHRS and CDR2 is YFSETQ. The V and J ends lost 6 bases and 4 bases, in that order; junction bases with no gene match: 10. The CDR3 totals 15 residues. CDR3 bases: TGCGCCAGCAACCTAGCGGGTGGCGGCCCAGATACGCAGTATTTT. Amino acid sequence: CASNLAGGGPDTQYF.

The V gene is TRBV15, the J gene TRBJ1-3; 9 bases agree with TRBD1. Looked up from germline, CDR1 is LNHNV and CDR2 is YYDKDF (reference sequence). The CDR3 spans 15 residues. Trimming cost V 3 bases and J 0 bases; bases outside gene matches: 0. CDR3 loop: CATSRGQGSGNTIYF. CDR3 in DNA: TGTGCCACCAGCAGGGGACAGGGCTCTGGAAACACCATATATTTT.

This clonotype occurred many times. The chain has TRBV25-1 and TRBJ1-6, with D perhaps matching TRBD1 (6 bases). Trimming left V 7 bases short and J 9 bases short, with 10 bases between. This CDR3 comprises 12 residues. Germline CDR1 reads MGHDK; CDR2 reads SYGVNS. The CDR3 DNA reads as TGTGCCAGCACAGGGGTGGGTTCACCCCTCCACTTT. Its translation is CASTGVGSPLHF.

V and J are TRBV24-1 and TRBJ2-3; 8 bases line up with TRBD2. Unmatched junction bases numbered 10, after V lost 3 bases and J lost 0 bases. This CDR3 region has 18 residues. Germline CDR1 KGHDR, CDR2 SFDVKD. CDR3 region: CATSDPRTSRTSTDTQYF. The CDR3, as DNA: TGTGCCACCAGTGATCCCCGGACTAGCAGGACTAGCACAGATACGCAGTATTTT.

Ten or more counts support this clonotype. The V gene is TRBV2, the J gene TRBJ2-3; D may correspond to TRBD1 or TRBD2 (5 bases each). The CDR3 length is 13 residues. Germline V CDR1 and CDR2: SNHLY, FYNNEI. Trimming took off 6 bases at V and 0 bases at J, with 7 bases between the two ends. CDR3 DNA: TGTGCCAGCAGCTGGGACAGCACAGATACGCAGTATTTT. It is translated as CASSWDSTDTQYF.

The V and J genes are TRBV6-5 and TRBJ2-2; 10 bases map to TRBD1. This CDR3 comprises 17 residues. With V trimmed by 2 bases and J by 5 bases, 8 bases remained unmatched. Germline V gene lookup returns CDR1 MNHEY and CDR2 SVGAGI. The CDR3 protein is CASSYLPGQGRTGELFF. The DNA for the CDR3 is TGTGCCAGCAGTTACCTCCCGGGACAGGGGAGAACCGGGGAGCTGTTTTTT.

This clonotype has at least ten counts. The CDR3 is CSVRQGQGTYEQYF. CDR3 in DNA: TGCAGCGTCCGCCAGGGGCAAGGGACCTACGAGCAGTACTTC. This chain connects TRBV29-1 to TRBJ2-7; D is perhaps TRBD1 (6 bases). Germline CDR1 is SQVTM and CDR2 is ANQGSEA. The V end was cut by 6 bases, the J end by 2 bases, with 17 bases between. The CDR3 runs to 14 residues.

J is TRBJ1-3 and V is TRBV20-1, with D unresolved. The germline gives CDR1 DFQATT, CDR2 SNEGSKA (reference sequence). V was trimmed by 0 bases and J by 0 bases, leaving 9 bases between them. This CDR3 contains 15 residues. The DNA of the CDR3 is TGCAGTGCTAGAGATTGGGAGCGCTCTGGAAACACCATATATTTT. It is translated as CSARDWERSGNTIYF.